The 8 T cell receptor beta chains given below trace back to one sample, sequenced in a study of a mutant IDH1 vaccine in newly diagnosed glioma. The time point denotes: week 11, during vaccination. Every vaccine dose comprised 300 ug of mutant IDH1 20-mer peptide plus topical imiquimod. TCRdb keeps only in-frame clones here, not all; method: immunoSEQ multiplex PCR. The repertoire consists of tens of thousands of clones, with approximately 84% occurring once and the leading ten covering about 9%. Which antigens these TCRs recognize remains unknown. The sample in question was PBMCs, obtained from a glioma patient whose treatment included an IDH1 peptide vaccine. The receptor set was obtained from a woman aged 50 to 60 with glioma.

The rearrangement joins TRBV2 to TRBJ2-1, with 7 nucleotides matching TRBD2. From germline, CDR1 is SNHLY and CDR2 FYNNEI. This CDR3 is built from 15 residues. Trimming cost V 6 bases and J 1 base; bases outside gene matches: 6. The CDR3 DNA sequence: TGTGCCAGCAGGGCCGGACTAGAGTCCTACAATGAGCAGTTCTTC. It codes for CASRAGLESYNEQFF.

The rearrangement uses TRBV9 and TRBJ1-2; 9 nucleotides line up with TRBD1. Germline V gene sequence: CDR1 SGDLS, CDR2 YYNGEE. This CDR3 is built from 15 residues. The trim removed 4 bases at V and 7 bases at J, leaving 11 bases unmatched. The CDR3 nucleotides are TGTGCCAGCAGCCTTGCCGGGACAGGGATATCTGGCTACACCTTC. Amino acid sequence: CASSLAGTGISGYTF.

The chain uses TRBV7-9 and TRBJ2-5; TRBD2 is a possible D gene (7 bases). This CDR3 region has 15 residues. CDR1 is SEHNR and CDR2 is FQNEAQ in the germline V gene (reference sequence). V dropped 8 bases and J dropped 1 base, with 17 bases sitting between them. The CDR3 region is CASGVGGGTQETQYF. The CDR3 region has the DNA TGTGCCAGCGGTGTTGGGGGGGGCACCCAAGAGACCCAGTACTTC.

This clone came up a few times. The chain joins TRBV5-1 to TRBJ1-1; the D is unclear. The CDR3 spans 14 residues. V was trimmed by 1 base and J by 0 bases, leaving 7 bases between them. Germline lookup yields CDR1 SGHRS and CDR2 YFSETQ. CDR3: CASSLQVMNTEAFF. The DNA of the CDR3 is TGCGCCAGCAGCTTGCAGGTCATGAACACTGAAGCTTTCTTT.

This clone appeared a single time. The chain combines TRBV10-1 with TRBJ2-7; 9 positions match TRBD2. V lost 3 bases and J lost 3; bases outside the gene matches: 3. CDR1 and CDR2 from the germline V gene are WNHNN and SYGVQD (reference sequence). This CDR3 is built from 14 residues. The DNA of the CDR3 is TGCGCCAGCAGTGAAGCGGGGGGCCACTACGAGCAGTACTTC. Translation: CASSEAGGHYEQYF.

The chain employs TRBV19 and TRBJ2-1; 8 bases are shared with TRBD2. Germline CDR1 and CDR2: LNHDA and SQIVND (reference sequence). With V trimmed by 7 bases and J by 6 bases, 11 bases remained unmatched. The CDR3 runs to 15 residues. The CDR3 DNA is TGTGCCAGTACTCCCGGGGCGGGGGGCTCCAATGAGCAGTTCTTC. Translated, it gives CASTPGAGGSNEQFF.

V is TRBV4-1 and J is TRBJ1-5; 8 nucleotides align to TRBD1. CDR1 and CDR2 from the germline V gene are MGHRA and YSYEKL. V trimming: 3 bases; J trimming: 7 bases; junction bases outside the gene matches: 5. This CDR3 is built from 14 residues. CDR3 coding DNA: TGCGCCAGCAGCCATGGACAGGGTGGACAGCCCCAGCATTTT. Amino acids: CASSHGQGGQPQHF.

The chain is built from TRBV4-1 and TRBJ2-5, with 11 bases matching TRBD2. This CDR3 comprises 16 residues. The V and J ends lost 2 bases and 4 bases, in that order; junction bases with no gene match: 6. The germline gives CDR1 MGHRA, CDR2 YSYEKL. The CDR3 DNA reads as TGCGCCAGCAGCCAACTTAGCGGGGGGGCTAGAGAGACCCAGTACTTC. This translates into CASSQLSGGARETQYF.